The rows below give T cell receptor beta chains drawn from one sample of a study of CD8 T cells in Susac syndrome. TCRdb reanalysed the immunoSEQ multiplex PCR reads using MiXCR and keeps one entry per CDR3 protein. The table has some 180,000 distinct CDR3 sequences, around 94% seen once. Sequences were obtained from CD4+ T cells from PBMCs. All receptors derive from a human donor with Susac syndrome. CDR3s leave out the opening cysteine and the closing phenylalanine or tryptophan. Fields, in order: CDR3 length, V gene, J gene, CDR3 protein.

>14|TRBV28|TRBJ2-1
ASSLGSGRGYNEQF
>12|TRBV5-1|TRBJ2-5
ASSLALGQETQY
>15|TRBV5-1|TRBJ2-3
ASSPTSGGSFTDTQY
>13|TRBV7-2|TRBJ2-3
ASSFGLAEADTQY
>10|TRBV7-9|TRBJ2-7
ASSSRGGEQY
>13|TRBV4-1|TRBJ2-5
ASSQDPSGGETQY
>14|TRBV5-1|TRBJ1-4
ASSQSRDPTNEKLF
>11|TRBV3-1|TRBJ1-1
ASSQVRAAEAF
>11|TRBV30|TRBJ1-2
AWSVNGNYGYT
>13|TRBV18|TRBJ2-2
AGTGREANTGELF
>14|TRBV5-1|TRBJ1-3
ASSLAGVGYGNTIY
>12|TRBV7-2|TRBJ1-5
ASSLDGIYQPQH
>11|TRBV6-5|TRBJ1-5
ASGTGGDQPQH
>11|TRBV12-3/TRBV12-4|TRBJ2-7
ASGDNTYYEQY
>11|TRBV7-2|TRBJ2-7
ASSLAGTYEQY
>11|TRBV30|TRBJ1-3
AWTTTLGNTIY
>11|TRBV6-1|TRBJ2-7
ASSPPPGDEQY